These 26 T cell receptor beta chains originate from one sample sequenced in a study of shared clonotypes between healthy human individuals. The repertoire was sequenced with immunoSEQ multiplex PCR; TCRdb's copy has only in-frame clones and lacks some. The sample has roughly 650,000 clones, roughly 96% seen once. CD45RO-negative, CCR7-positively selected cells formed the naive CD8 fraction, excluding terminally differentiated effector memory CD45RA+ cells. The source material was naive CD8+ T cells sorted from blood. These receptors came from a woman under 40 in good health.

This clone has more than one count but fewer than ten. The chain employs TRBV11-3 and TRBJ2-7, with D uncertain. Germline CDR1 reads SGHNT; CDR2 reads YENEEA. This CDR3 is built from 13 residues. Trimming left V 5 bases short and J 5 bases short, with 13 bases between. The CDR3 DNA reads as TGTGCCAGCAGCAACCGCCTTGGGAACGAGCAGTACTTC. It is translated as CASSNRLGNEQYF. The full variable domain, with the rest looked up from reference TRBV11-3 and TRBJ2-7, is EAGVVQSPRYKIIEKKQPVAFWCNPISGHNTLYWYLQNLGQGPELLIRYENEEAVDDSQLPKDRFSAERLKGVDSTLKIQPAELGDSAVYLCASSNRLGNEQYFGPGTRLTVT.

The CDR3 region is CASSLDRRDTYYGYTF. The CDR3 nucleotides are TGTGCCAGCAGCTTGGATCGTCGGGACACATACTATGGCTACACCTTC. The chain joins TRBV5-6 to TRBJ1-2; D may be TRBD1 (6 bases). Germline V gene data show CDR1 as SGHDT and CDR2 as YYEEEE. Trimming took off 0 bases at V and 3 bases at J, with 15 bases between the two ends. CDR3 length equals 16 residues.

The chain is built from TRBV5-6 and TRBJ2-3, with D perhaps matching TRBD2 (6 bases). The CDR3 consists of 14 residues. Trimming took 3 bases from V and 1 from J, leaving 9 bases between them. The germline V gene encodes CDR1 SGHDT and CDR2 YYEEEE. The CDR3 loop reads CASSYGTGTDTQYF. The CDR3 bases are TGTGCCAGCAGCTACGGGACTGGCACAGATACGCAGTATTTT.

The chain uses TRBV30 and TRBJ1-1; TRBD1 matches 9 bases. Germline loops: CDR1 GTSNPN, CDR2 SVGIG (reference sequence). J gave up 5 bases and V 2 bases, and 6 bases lay outside the gene matches. The CDR3 consists of 14 residues. The CDR3 coding sequence is TGTGCCTGGAGTACAGGACAGGGGACAACTGAAGCTTTCTTT. Encoded protein: CAWSTGQGTTEAFF.

The chain uses TRBV5-5 and TRBJ2-6; D is undetermined. Germline V gene lookup returns CDR1 SGHKS and CDR2 YYEKEE (reference sequence). V lost 0 bases, J lost 0 bases, and 10 bases lay in between. CDR3 length equals 17 residues. The CDR3 here is CASSLGRGSSGANVLTF. Written as DNA, the CDR3 is TGTGCCAGCAGCTTGGGGCGCGGTAGCTCTGGGGCCAACGTCCTGACTTTC. Supplemented by reference TRBV5-5 and TRBJ2-6, the full variable domain reads DAGVTQSPTHLIKTRGQQVTLRCSPISGHKSVSWYQQVLGQGPQFIFQYYEKEERGRGNFPDRFSARQFPNYSSELNVNALLLGDSALYLCASSLGRGSSGANVLTFGAGSRLTVL.

V is TRBV14 and J is TRBJ2-7, with TRBD1 matching over 9 bases. The CDR3 spans 16 residues. Trimming cost V 0 bases and J 4 bases; bases outside gene matches: 7. The germline V gene has CDR1 SGHDN and CDR2 FVKESK. The CDR3 region has the DNA TGTGCCAGCAGCCAAGATCCGACAGGGGGTCTGTACGAGCAGTACTTC. It encodes CASSQDPTGGLYEQYF.

This clone has just one count. This rearrangement joins TRBV11-1 to TRBJ2-7, with D perhaps TRBD2 (5 bases). The CDR3 has 14 residues. Trimming stripped 6 bases from V and 3 bases from J, with 15 bases between. Germline V gives CDR1 SGHAT, CDR2 FQDESV (reference sequence). DNA for the CDR3: TGTGCCAGCAGTAATCTCGGACTGAACTACGAGCAGTACTTC. It specifies CASSNLGLNYEQYF.

V is TRBV11-2 and J is TRBJ1-2; TRBD1 is a possible D gene (5 bases). Germline assignment: CDR1 SGHAT and CDR2 FQNNGV. V lost 3 bases, J lost 4 bases, and 12 bases lay in between. The CDR3 contains 14 residues. The CDR3 loop reads CASSLDDSRYGYTF. The CDR3 bases are TGTGCCAGCAGCTTGGATGACAGTCGCTATGGCTACACCTTC.

The chain has TRBV13 and TRBJ2-1; 9 nucleotides match TRBD1. V shed 8 bases and J 4 bases; nucleotides not matched to a gene: 9. CDR3 size: 15 residues. Germline V lookup: CDR1 PRHDT, CDR2 FYEKMQ (reference sequence). CDR3 protein: CASQFRDREYNEQFF. The CDR3 nucleotides are TGTGCCAGCCAATTCCGGGACAGGGAATACAATGAGCAGTTCTTC.

The rearrangement links TRBV5-5 to TRBJ1-4; D gene unclear. V was trimmed by 7 bases and J by 8 bases, leaving 12 bases between them. The CDR3 runs 12 residues. Germline CDR1 is SGHKS and CDR2 is YYEKEE (reference sequence). The DNA of the CDR3 is TGTGCCAGCTCCGGAGGGAGCGAAAAACTGTTTTTT. This sequence encodes CASSGGSEKLFF. Complete variable domain (other parts from reference TRBV5-5 and TRBJ1-4): DAGVTQSPTHLIKTRGQQVTLRCSPISGHKSVSWYQQVLGQGPQFIFQYYEKEERGRGNFPDRFSARQFPNYSSELNVNALLLGDSALYLCASSGGSEKLFFGSGTQLSVL.

This chain links TRBV6-1 with TRBJ2-6; D unclear. The CDR3 is made up of 13 amino acids. The germline V gene has CDR1 MNHNS and CDR2 SASEGT. Written as DNA, the CDR3 is TGTGCACTGAGACGCGGTGGGGCCAACGTCCTGACTTTC. It yields the protein CALRRGGANVLTF.

The CDR3 DNA is TGTGCCAGCAGCTTCTCAGGGGACAATAATTCACCCCTCCACTTT. Translating it yields CASSFSGDNNSPLHF. The chain recombines TRBV11-2 with TRBJ1-6, with D maybe TRBD1 (6 bases). CDR1 is SGHAT and CDR2 is FQNNGV in the germline V gene. The CDR3 consists of 15 residues. V lost 3 bases and J lost 5, with 11 bases in between.

The J gene is TRBJ2-6, the V gene TRBV27; D is unresolved. Trimming removed 4 bases at V and 0 bases at J, with 10 bases between. Germline V gives CDR1 MNHEY, CDR2 SMNVEV (reference sequence). The CDR3 runs to 16 residues. The CDR3 sequence: CASSYLSSSGANVLTF. DNA of the CDR3: TGTGCCAGCAGTTATCTGTCCAGCTCTGGGGCCAACGTCCTGACTTTC.

The chain is built from TRBV5-6 and TRBJ2-5, with 8 bases identical to TRBD1. V shed 3 bases, J shed 2 bases, and the junction held 0 bases outside the gene matches. Germline-derived CDR1 and CDR2 are SGHDT and YYEEEE. The CDR3 is 13 amino acids. The CDR3 sequence: CASSYRGQETQYF. Here the CDR3 DNA reads TGTGCCAGCAGCTACAGGGGGCAAGAGACCCAGTACTTC.

This chain connects TRBV14 to TRBJ2-3; 9 bases match TRBD2. J gave up 4 bases and V 0 bases, and 8 bases lay outside the gene matches. CDR3 length: 17 amino acids. The V gene's germline CDR1 is SGHDN and CDR2 FVKESK. The CDR3 DNA is TGTGCCAGCAGCCAAGAAGCCGTATTAGCGGGAGCAGATACGCAGTATTTT. It is translated as CASSQEAVLAGADTQYF.

The rearrangement links TRBV27 to TRBJ1-1; 7 nucleotides match TRBD1. Looked up from germline, CDR1 is MNHEY and CDR2 is SMNVEV (reference sequence). This CDR3 is 14 amino acids long. The J segment lost 8 bases and the V segment lost 5 bases, leaving 11 bases of the junction unmatched. This CDR3 reads CASSVLTGTKEAFF. Here the CDR3 DNA reads TGTGCCAGCAGTGTGCTGACAGGGACAAAAGAAGCTTTCTTT.

The V call is TRBV27, the J call TRBJ2-3; the match to TRBD2 covers 10 bases. The CDR3 length is 16 residues. The germline CDR1 and CDR2 sequences are MNHEY and SMNVEV (reference sequence). With V trimmed by 1 base and J by 5 bases, 6 bases remained unmatched. The CDR3 sequence is CASSLFLAGVKDTQYF. CDR3 DNA: TGTGCCAGCAGTTTATTTCTAGCGGGGGTAAAAGATACGCAGTATTTT.

The chain couples TRBV9 to TRBJ2-7; TRBD2 aligns across 13 bases. V gave up 4 bases and J gave up 5 bases; unmatched junction bases: 12. Germline-derived CDR1 and CDR2 are SGDLS and YYNGEE. The CDR3 covers 17 residues. CDR3 sequence (DNA): TGTGCCAGCAGCTCAGCGACTAGCGGGGGGACCGGGAACGAGCAGTACTTC. The encoded protein is CASSSATSGGTGNEQYF.

This sequence joins TRBV7-9 and TRBJ1-1, with 9 nucleotides matching TRBD1. The germline V gene has CDR1 SEHNR and CDR2 FQNEAQ (reference sequence). The CDR3 extends over 14 amino acids. V shed 5 bases and J 0 bases; nucleotides not matched to a gene: 1. CDR3 bases: TGTGCCAGCAGCCGGGACAGGGTGAACACTGAAGCTTTCTTT. Protein: CASSRDRVNTEAFF.

The chain employs TRBV19 and TRBJ1-3; TRBD1 aligns across 8 bases. The CDR3 is 13 residues long. After removal of 6 bases from V and 9 bases from J, the junction contained 7 bases not matched to a gene. Germline V gene data show CDR1 as LNHDA and CDR2 as SQIVND (reference sequence). CDR3 loop: CASSLQGTGTIYF. As DNA, the CDR3 is TGTGCCAGTAGCCTACAGGGGACAGGCACCATATATTTT.

This chain joins TRBV11-2 and TRBJ2-1; D is ambiguous. Trimming pared 3 bases from V and 8 bases from J, leaving 5 bases between. Per germline, CDR1 SGHAT and CDR2 FQNNGV. CDR3 length: 11 residues. CDR3 loop: CASSFDDEQFF. Here the CDR3 DNA reads TGTGCCAGCAGCTTTGACGATGAGCAGTTCTTC.

This rearrangement joins TRBV5-6 to TRBJ2-7; D remains ambiguous. The CDR3 totals 13 residues. CDR1 is SGHDT and CDR2 is YYEEEE in the germline V gene. Trimming pared 2 bases from V and 2 bases from J, leaving 8 bases between. The CDR3 is CASSLYGTYEQYF. As DNA, the CDR3 is TGTGCCAGCAGCTTATACGGCACCTACGAGCAGTACTTC.

J is TRBJ2-5 and V is TRBV29-1; TRBD2 agrees at 7 bases. V was clipped by 1 base and J by 2 bases; unmatched bases: 16. This CDR3 is 18 amino acids long. The germline V gene encodes CDR1 SQVTM and CDR2 ANQGSEA. The CDR3 region is CSVEGLAVKVPSQETQYF. CDR3 sequence (DNA): TGCAGCGTTGAAGGGCTAGCGGTAAAGGTCCCCTCTCAAGAGACCCAGTACTTC. The full variable domain, completed using reference TRBV29-1 and TRBJ2-5, is SAVISQKPSRDICQRGTSLTIQCQVDSQVTMMFWYRQQPGQSLTLIATANQGSEATYESGFVIDKFPISRPNLTFSTLTVSNMSPEDSSIYLCSVEGLAVKVPSQETQYFGPGTRLLVL.

V is TRBV7-9 and J is TRBJ2-1; D unclear. With 9 bases removed from V and 1 base from J, the gap between germline ends came to 10 bases. The CDR3 consists of 13 residues. CDR1 SEHNR and CDR2 FQNEAQ come from the germline V gene (reference sequence). CDR3 bases: TGTGCCAGTATGACACTGTCCTACAATGAGCAGTTCTTC. This translates into CASMTLSYNEQFF.

The CDR3: CASRGLAGGKGITDTQYF. For the CDR3, the DNA is TGTGCCAGCAGGGGACTAGCGGGAGGGAAGGGAATCACAGATACGCAGTATTTT. This chain joins TRBV27 and TRBJ2-3; TRBD2 agrees at 16 bases. Per germline, CDR1 MNHEY and CDR2 SMNVEV (reference sequence). CDR3 length: 18 residues. Unmatched junction bases numbered 8, after V lost 6 bases and J lost 2 bases.

V gene TRBV5-1 combines with J gene TRBJ1-1; 8 bases align to TRBD1. The CDR3 extends over 13 amino acids. In germline, CDR1 is SGHRS, CDR2 YFSETQ. V shed 5 bases, J shed 4 bases, and the junction held 4 bases outside the gene matches. CDR3 amino acids: CASSETGGTEAFF. CDR3 nucleotide sequence: TGCGCCAGCAGTGAAACAGGGGGCACTGAAGCTTTCTTT. Supplemented by reference TRBV5-1 and TRBJ1-1, the full variable domain reads KAGVTQTPRYLIKTRGQQVTLSCSPISGHRSVSWYQQTPGQGLQFLFEYFSETQRNKGNFPGRFSGRQFSNSRSEMNVSTLELGDSALYLCASSETGGTEAFFGQGTRLTVV.